The 31 T cell receptor beta chains below all came from one sample that was sequenced in a study of T cell responses to AZD1222 COVID-19 vaccine. Sequencing was performed with immunoSEQ multiplex PCR; in TCRdb, only in-frame clones are kept and a portion is missing. The data contain more than 95,000 clones, about 90% of them singletons. Here the sequenced sample was peripheral blood, taken on day 0 of AZD1222 vaccination. These receptors all stem from an adult in good health.

This clone came up once. V gene TRBV4-1 combines with J gene TRBJ2-7; no reliable D call. The CDR3 is 11 amino acids. Deletions cut 3 bases from V and 3 bases from J, with 3 bases between. Germline V CDR1 and CDR2: MGHRA, YSYEKL. The CDR3 region is CASSHGYEQYF. CDR3 in DNA: TGCGCCAGCAGCCACGGCTACGAGCAGTACTTC.

This clone occurred once. The rearrangement joins TRBV4-2 to TRBJ2-2, with a tentative D call TRBD1 (6 bases). The CDR3 extends over 13 amino acids. V lost 11 bases to trimming and J lost 5 bases, with 15 bases between them. The germline CDR1 and CDR2 sequences are LGHNA and YNFKEQ. CDR3 nucleotide sequence: TGTGCCTCAACCAGGGGTCAGACCGGGGAGCTGTTTTTT. The encoded protein is CASTRGQTGELFF.

The chain employs TRBV5-4 and TRBJ1-5, with D perhaps TRBD1 (6 bases). The length of the CDR3 is 15 residues. Trimming left V 0 bases short and J 0 bases short, with 7 bases between. The germline gives CDR1 SGHNT, CDR2 YYREEE (reference sequence). The DNA of the CDR3 is TGTGCCAGCAGCTTGGGCAGGGGTAGCAATCAGCCCCAGCATTTT. Protein product: CASSLGRGSNQPQHF.

The rearrangement uses TRBV19 and TRBJ1-5; D is unclear. CDR1 and CDR2 (germline): LNHDA, SQIVND (reference sequence). This CDR3 is 15 amino acids long. Trimming stripped 5 bases from V and 3 bases from J, with 14 bases between. In DNA form, the CDR3 reads TGTGCCAGTAGTCCCCCGACACTACACAATCAGCCCCAGCATTTT. This translates into CASSPPTLHNQPQHF.

The chain is built from TRBV11-3 and TRBJ2-6, with D unresolved. Germline lookup yields CDR1 SGHNT and CDR2 YENEEA. The CDR3 runs 15 residues. V lost 6 bases to trimming and J lost 1 base, with 10 bases between them. CDR3 nucleotides: TGTGCCAGCAGTCCAGGAGATTCTGGGGCCAACGTCCTGACTTTC. It specifies CASSPGDSGANVLTF.

V and J are TRBV3-1 (or the pseudogene TRBV3-2) and TRBJ2-7; 8 bases line up with TRBD1. The J segment lost 6 bases and the V segment lost 4 bases, leaving 5 bases of the junction unmatched. This CDR3 spans 13 amino acids. CDR1 and CDR2 from the germline V gene are LGHDT and YNNKEL (reference sequence). The CDR3 is CASSPRTGFEQYF. In DNA, the CDR3 is TGTGCCAGCAGCCCTCGGACAGGGTTCGAGCAGTACTTC.

The DNA of the CDR3 is TGTGCCAGCAGCAAACGGGAGAGGCAGCAGTACTTC. Protein sequence: CASSKRERQQYF. V and J are TRBV3-1 (or the pseudogene TRBV3-2) and TRBJ2-7; D is possibly TRBD2 (6 bases). With 5 bases removed from V and 8 bases from J, the gap between germline ends came to 13 bases. Germline CDR1 LGHDT, CDR2 YNNKEL (reference sequence). The CDR3 spans 12 residues.

This sequence joins TRBV3-1 (or the pseudogene TRBV3-2) and TRBJ2-7; TRBD2 matches 12 bases. The CDR3 is 17 residues long. Unmatched junction bases numbered 8, after V lost 3 bases and J lost 2 bases. CDR1 is LGHDT and CDR2 is YNNKEL in the germline V gene (reference sequence). Here the CDR3 DNA reads TGTGCCAGCAGCCACGGGACTAGCGGGTTCCTAACCTACGAGCAGTACTTC. Encoded protein: CASSHGTSGFLTYEQYF.

On this clone itself: Other DNA sequences in the sample encode the same CDR3. The chain recombines TRBV6-5 with TRBJ2-1; 8 nucleotides match TRBD2. The length of the CDR3 is 15 residues. Germline trimming cut 4 bases from V and 0 bases from J; bases unmatched to any gene: 2. Germline CDR1 reads MNHEY; CDR2 reads SVGAGI. CDR3 sequence: CASSLSGSSYNEQFF. Written as DNA, the CDR3 is TGTGCCAGCAGTTTGAGCGGGAGCTCCTACAATGAGCAGTTCTTC.

Only one count was recorded for this clone. The chain links TRBV5-4 to TRBJ1-1; D remains ambiguous. CDR3 size: 14 residues. Germline V CDR1 and CDR2: SGHNT, YYREEE (reference sequence). Trimming cost V 4 bases and J 1 base, with 11 bases left between them. The CDR3 coding sequence is TGTGCCAGCAGCAAAGGCTTGGGGAACACTGAAGCTTTCTTT. Translated: CASSKGLGNTEAFF.

V usage is TRBV5-1 and J usage is TRBJ1-3; weak D call: TRBD1 (5 bases). Germline CDR1 reads SGHRS; CDR2 reads YFSETQ. The CDR3 covers 14 residues. Trimming took 4 bases from V and 1 from J, leaving 9 bases between them. The CDR3 DNA sequence: TGCGCCAGCAGCGCGGGGACTTCTGGAAACACCATATATTTT. Translating gives CASSAGTSGNTIYF. The full variable domain, its missing parts supplied by reference TRBV5-1 and TRBJ1-3, is KAGVTQTPRYLIKTRGQQVTLSCSPISGHRSVSWYQQTPGQGLQFLFEYFSETQRNKGNFPGRFSGRQFSNSRSEMNVSTLELGDSALYLCASSAGTSGNTIYFGEGSWLTVV.

V and J are TRBV10-3 and TRBJ1-1; 7 bases agree with TRBD1. J was trimmed by 3 bases and V by 4 bases; bases with no gene match: 5. Germline CDR1 ENHRY, CDR2 SYGVKD. CDR3 length: 14 amino acids. The CDR3: CAISGQGSDTEAFF. The CDR3 nucleotides read TGTGCCATCAGTGGACAGGGCTCGGACACTGAAGCTTTCTTT.

The chain recombines TRBV2 with TRBJ1-2; tentative D call: TRBD1 (6 bases). Deletions cut 7 bases from V and 6 bases from J, with 12 bases between. CDR3 length equals 12 residues. From germline, CDR1 is SNHLY and CDR2 FYNNEI. CDR3 sequence (DNA): TGTGCCAGCACCCTTGAGGGGGATGGCTACACCTTC. This codes for CASTLEGDGYTF. The full variable domain, rest sourced from reference TRBV2 and TRBJ1-2, is EPEVTQTPSHQVTQMGQEVILRCVPISNHLYFYWYRQILGQKVEFLVSFYNNEISEKSEIFDDQFSVERPDGSNFTLKIRSTKLEDSAMYFCASTLEGDGYTFGSGTRLTVV.

The rearrangement uses TRBV19 and TRBJ2-7, with D possibly called TRBD1 or TRBD2 (6 bases each). The CDR3 sequence is 13 residues long. Germline V gene data show CDR1 as LNHDA and CDR2 as SQIVND (reference sequence). Trimming left V 5 bases short and J 3 bases short, with 11 bases between. The CDR3 DNA reads TGTGCCAGTAGTGGGGAGGACAGCTACGAGCAGTACTTC. It specifies CASSGEDSYEQYF.

The rearrangement joins TRBV7-9 to TRBJ1-3; no firm D call. Looked up from germline, CDR1 is SEHNR and CDR2 is FQNEAQ (reference sequence). With 1 base removed from V and 8 bases from J, the gap between germline ends came to 0 bases. The CDR3 runs to 10 residues. The CDR3 coding sequence is TGTGCCAGCAGCTTAGACACCATATATTTT. The encoded protein is CASSLDTIYF.

This sequence joins TRBV28 and TRBJ1-4; perhaps TRBD1 as D (5 bases). Trimming left V 5 bases short and J 1 base short, with 20 bases between. Germline CDR1 is MDHEN and CDR2 is SYDVKM. The CDR3 totals 18 residues. The CDR3 bases are TGTGCCAGCAGTCCGGCTGGGGCCCAATTATTAACTAATGAAAAACTGTTTTTT. This encodes CASSPAGAQLLTNEKLFF.

J is TRBJ1-5 and V is TRBV7-9; 7 bases match TRBD1. V lost 4 bases, J lost 5 bases, and 5 bases stayed unmatched. Per germline, CDR1 SEHNR and CDR2 FQNEAQ (reference sequence). The CDR3 runs to 14 residues. The CDR3 loop reads CASSSRDRDQPQHF. CDR3 in DNA: TGTGCCAGCAGCTCAAGGGACAGAGATCAGCCCCAGCATTTT.

The chain joins TRBV27 to TRBJ1-3; weak D call: TRBD1 (6 bases). The CDR3 has 14 residues. CDR1 and CDR2 (germline): MNHEY, SMNVEV (reference sequence). V dropped 5 bases and J dropped 4 bases, with 12 bases sitting between them. The chain's CDR3 is CASSRTDTGNTIYF. CDR3 DNA: TGTGCCAGCAGTCGGACAGATACAGGAAACACCATATATTTT.

This clone was picked up one time. V gene TRBV3-1 (or the pseudogene TRBV3-2) combines with J gene TRBJ1-1; maybe TRBD1 (5 bases). V lost 1 base, J lost 10 bases, and 10 bases lay in between. Germline V lookup: CDR1 LGHDT, CDR2 YNNKEL (reference sequence). This CDR3 has 12 amino acids. The CDR3 coding sequence is TGTGCCAGCAGCCAAGTGGGGGGGAGAGCTTTCTTT. This translates into CASSQVGGRAFF.

The rearrangement joins TRBV19 to TRBJ1-2, with 7 bases aligning to TRBD1. Trimming took 3 bases from V and 12 from J; bases not matched to a gene: 13. CDR3 length: 14 amino acids. Germline CDR1 and CDR2: LNHDA and SQIVND (reference sequence). CDR3 DNA sequence: TGTGCCAGTAGTATTGAAGGGACAGCGGCTCCCAACACCTTC. The encoded protein is CASSIEGTAAPNTF. Drawing the rest from reference TRBV19 and TRBJ1-2, the complete variable domain is DGGITQSPKYLFRKEGQNVTLSCEQNLNHDAMYWYRQDPGQGLRLIYYSQIVNDFQKGDIAEGYSVSREKKESFPLTVTSAQKNPTAFYLCASSIEGTAAPNTFGSGTRLTVV.

The rearrangement joins TRBV6-4 to TRBJ2-7; TRBD1 matches at 7 bases. CDR1 and CDR2 (germline): MRHNA, SNTAGT. This CDR3 spans 12 amino acids. V shed 8 bases and J 5 bases; nucleotides not matched to a gene: 6. The CDR3 is CASFRGPHEQYF. CDR3 bases: TGTGCCAGCTTTAGGGGGCCCCACGAGCAGTACTTC.

CDR3 in amino acids: CASSLGPFNNEKLFF. DNA for the CDR3: TGCGCCAGCAGCTTGGGGCCCTTTAACAATGAAAAACTGTTTTTT. The chain links TRBV5-1 to TRBJ1-4; D remains ambiguous. CDR1 and CDR2 from the germline V gene are SGHRS and YFSETQ. Trimming cost V 0 bases and J 5 bases, with 11 bases left between them. The CDR3 length is 15 residues.

The chain recombines TRBV28 with TRBJ2-7; D unclear. Trimming shortened V by 3 bases and J by 7 bases, and 10 bases separated the two germline ends. CDR3 length: 12 residues. From germline, CDR1 is MDHEN and CDR2 SYDVKM. The CDR3 nucleotides read TGTGCCAGCAGTTTGTACCAAAGGGAGCAGTACTTC. Translating it yields CASSLYQREQYF.

This chain connects TRBV5-1 to TRBJ1-1; 11 bases agree with TRBD1. Germline V gives CDR1 SGHRS, CDR2 YFSETQ. V was clipped by 4 bases and J by 1 base; unmatched bases: 3. The CDR3 has 15 residues. The CDR3 nucleotides read TGCGCCAGCAGCAAGGGGACAGGGGGGAACACTGAAGCTTTCTTT. It translates to CASSKGTGGNTEAFF. The whole variable domain, filled in from reference TRBV5-1 and TRBJ1-1, reads KAGVTQTPRYLIKTRGQQVTLSCSPISGHRSVSWYQQTPGQGLQFLFEYFSETQRNKGNFPGRFSGRQFSNSRSEMNVSTLELGDSALYLCASSKGTGGNTEAFFGQGTRLTVV.

The V gene is TRBV2, the J gene TRBJ2-3; the D gene is possibly TRBD2 (7 bases). V shed 6 bases and J shed 2 bases, with 15 bases lying between them. The CDR3 is made up of 15 amino acids. Germline lookup yields CDR1 SNHLY and CDR2 FYNNEI. The CDR3 sequence is CASSPQGRATDTQYF. The CDR3 DNA sequence: TGTGCCAGCAGCCCCCAGGGGAGGGCCACAGATACGCAGTATTTT.

This rearrangement joins TRBV12-3 or TRBV12-4 to TRBJ1-2; 7 bases match TRBD1. The CDR3 contains 13 residues. V shed 7 bases, J shed 4 bases, and the junction held 6 bases outside the gene matches. CDR3 sequence: CASNLDRAYGYTF. The CDR3 DNA reads as TGTGCCAGCAACTTAGACAGGGCCTATGGCTACACCTTC.

This clone was counted once. The rearrangement joins TRBV27 to TRBJ2-1; 11 positions match TRBD2. The germline gives CDR1 MNHEY, CDR2 SMNVEV (reference sequence). V shed 6 bases and J 4 bases; nucleotides not matched to a gene: 8. The CDR3 covers 16 residues. CDR3 coding DNA: TGTGCCAGCAGGGCGACTAGCGGGACGAGATACAATGAGCAGTTCTTC. Translation gives CASRATSGTRYNEQFF.

The V and J genes are TRBV28 and TRBJ2-3; perhaps TRBD1 as D (6 bases). Trimming pared 3 bases from V and 5 bases from J, leaving 15 bases between. Germline CDR1 MDHEN, CDR2 SYDVKM. The CDR3 runs to 15 residues. Here the CDR3 DNA reads TGTGCCAGCAGTTTTTCCGACAGGTTTAGAGATACGCAGTATTTT. As protein: CASSFSDRFRDTQYF.

This clone showed up just once. The chain joins TRBV18 to TRBJ2-1; maybe TRBD1 (5 bases). The CDR3 covers 20 residues. Trimming removed 2 bases from V and 5 bases from J, with 28 bases in between. CDR1 and CDR2 from the germline V gene are KGHSH and LQKENI. CDR3 in DNA: TGTGCCAGCTCACCAAGGTTGCATACAGGTGCGGAATTGAACCACAATGAGCAGTTCTTC. Translated: CASSPRLHTGAELNHNEQFF. Variable domain in full (rest from reference TRBV18 and TRBJ2-1): NAGVMQNPRHLVRRRGQEARLRCSPMKGHSHVYWYRQLPEEGLKFMVYLQKENIIDESGMPKERFSAEFPKEGPSILRIQQVVRGDSAAYFCASSPRLHTGAELNHNEQFFGPGTRLTVL.

The V call is TRBV5-1, the J call TRBJ2-7; D is uncertain. Per germline, CDR1 SGHRS and CDR2 YFSETQ. V lost 0 bases to trimming and J lost 6 bases, with 13 bases between them. The CDR3 is 14 amino acids. The CDR3 spells CASSLAAPNGEQYF. The DNA for the CDR3 is TGCGCCAGCAGCTTGGCGGCACCTAATGGCGAGCAGTACTTC.

This clone came up once. V gene TRBV5-4 combines with J gene TRBJ1-5, with D tentatively TRBD1 (5 bases). CDR3 length: 15 amino acids. The germline V and J ends were trimmed by 4 bases and 3 bases, with 14 bases remaining between them. Looked up from germline, CDR1 is SGHNT and CDR2 is YYREEE (reference sequence). CDR3: CASSQGQGFNQPQHF. DNA for the CDR3: TGTGCCAGCAGCCAAGGGCAGGGATTCAATCAGCCCCAGCATTTT.